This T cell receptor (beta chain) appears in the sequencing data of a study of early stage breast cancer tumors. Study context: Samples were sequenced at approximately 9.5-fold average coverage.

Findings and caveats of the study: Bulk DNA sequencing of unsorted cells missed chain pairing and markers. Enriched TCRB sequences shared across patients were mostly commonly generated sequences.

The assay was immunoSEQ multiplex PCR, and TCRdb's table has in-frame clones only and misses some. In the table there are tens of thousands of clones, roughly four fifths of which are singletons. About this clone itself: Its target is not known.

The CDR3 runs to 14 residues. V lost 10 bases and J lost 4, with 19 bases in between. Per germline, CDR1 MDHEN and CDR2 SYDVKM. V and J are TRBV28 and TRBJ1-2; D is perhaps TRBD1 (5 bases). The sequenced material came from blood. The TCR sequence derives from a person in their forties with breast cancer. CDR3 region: CATSRLEGTYGYTF. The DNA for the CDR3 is TGTGCCACCTCCCGGTTGGAGGGGACCTATGGCTACACCTTC.